The 9 T cell receptor beta chains below were found in one sample sequenced in a study of immune evolution from preneoplasia to lung adenocarcinoma. The protocol was immunoSEQ multiplex PCR, while the TCRdb copy is restricted to in-frame clones and leaves out a portion. The sample shows several thousand clones, about 80% of them seen only once. Sequencing was carried out using FFPE invasive lung adenocarcinoma tissue. The receptors were gathered from a person aged 50-70 years with lung adenocarcinoma.

The chain is built from TRBV15 and TRBJ2-2; possibly TRBD2 for D (5 bases). V was clipped by 10 bases and J by 2 bases, with 11 bases between them. The CDR3 runs to 13 residues. Germline values: CDR1 LNHNV, CDR2 YYDKDF (reference sequence). The CDR3 loop reads CASSDSNTGELFF. The CDR3 nucleotides are TGTGCCAGCTCGGACTCAAACACCGGGGAGCTGTTTTTT.

V and J are TRBV5-1 and TRBJ1-4; TRBD1 might be the D (5 bases). This CDR3 has 17 residues. Germline values: CDR1 SGHRS, CDR2 YFSETQ. Trimming left V 2 bases short and J 2 bases short, with 16 bases between. CDR3 DNA: TGCGCCAGCAGCTTAAGGAGGGGTGAAGGGACTAATGAAAAACTGTTTTTT. Its protein product is CASSLRRGEGTNEKLFF. Combining the CDR3 with reference TRBV5-1 and TRBJ1-4 gives the whole variable domain KAGVTQTPRYLIKTRGQQVTLSCSPISGHRSVSWYQQTPGQGLQFLFEYFSETQRNKGNFPGRFSGRQFSNSRSEMNVSTLELGDSALYLCASSLRRGEGTNEKLFFGSGTQLSVL.

The V gene is TRBV7-2, the J gene TRBJ1-3; D is unclear. The CDR3 has 15 amino acids. From germline, CDR1 is SGHTA and CDR2 FQGNSA. The V end was cut by 0 bases, the J end by 6 bases, with 12 bases between. This chain's CDR3 is CASSLAGVKLNTIYF. The DNA for the CDR3 is TGTGCCAGCAGCTTAGCTGGTGTAAAACTAAACACCATATATTTT.

The rearrangement uses TRBV27 and TRBJ2-7, with 9 bases aligning to TRBD1. This CDR3 contains 15 residues. Germline values: CDR1 MNHEY, CDR2 SMNVEV (reference sequence). The J segment lost 4 bases and the V segment lost 5 bases, leaving 9 bases of the junction unmatched. CDR3 amino acids: CASSPPDRGIYEQYF. The CDR3 DNA is TGTGCCAGCAGTCCCCCGGACAGGGGAATTTACGAGCAGTACTTC.

The rearrangement links TRBV28 to TRBJ2-5; the match to TRBD1 covers 7 bases. With 2 bases clipped from V and 5 bases from J, the junction kept 2 bases outside the gene matches. The V gene's germline CDR1 is MDHEN and CDR2 SYDVKM. The CDR3 has 13 amino acids. In nucleotides, the CDR3 is TGTGCCAGCAGTTTAGGACAGGCTGAGACCCAGTACTTC. This encodes CASSLGQAETQYF. Together with reference TRBV28 and TRBJ2-5, the CDR3 gives the full variable domain: DVKVTQSSRYLVKRTGEKVFLECVQDMDHENMFWYRQDPGLGLRLIYFSYDVKMKEKGDIPEGYSVSREKKERFSLILESASTNQTSMYLCASSLGQAETQYFGPGTRLLVL.

This chain joins TRBV7-2 and TRBJ2-2, with 8 nucleotides matching TRBD2. V gave up 8 bases and J gave up 1 base; unmatched junction bases: 9. The length of the CDR3 is 16 residues. Germline CDR1 SGHTA, CDR2 FQGNSA. In DNA, the CDR3 is TGTGCCAGCGTAAGAGGCGGGAGGATGAACACCGGGGAGCTGTTTTTT. It specifies CASVRGGRMNTGELFF.

The chain combines TRBV7-9 with TRBJ2-3; TRBD2 matches at 9 bases. The length of the CDR3 is 17 residues. CDR1 SEHNR and CDR2 FQNEAQ come from the germline V gene (reference sequence). The trim removed 5 bases at V and 0 bases at J, leaving 9 bases unmatched. DNA of the CDR3: TGTGCCAGCAGCCCCCCCCCTAGCGGGATTAGCACAGATACGCAGTATTTT. Protein: CASSPPPSGISTDTQYF.

The genes are TRBV27 and TRBJ2-1; D not resolved. CDR3 size: 15 residues. V gave up 3 bases and J gave up 3 bases, with 12 bases separating them. The germline gives CDR1 MNHEY, CDR2 SMNVEV (reference sequence). The CDR3 DNA follows: TGTGCCAGCAGTTTGAGTCTTAAAATCTACAATGAGCAGTTCTTC. This gives the protein CASSLSLKIYNEQFF.

This chain connects TRBV5-6 to TRBJ2-7; TRBD2 agrees at 8 bases. V trimming: 5 bases; J trimming: 7 bases; junction bases outside the gene matches: 5. The germline V gene has CDR1 SGHDT and CDR2 YYEEEE. The CDR3 has 12 amino acids. The CDR3 bases are TGTGCCAGCAGTCCGGGGGGGGGTGAGCAGTACTTC. Its translation: CASSPGGGEQYF.